This T cell receptor beta chain was sequenced for a study of blood T cell repertoires in COVID-19. Study as a whole: T cells, B-cell-depleted T cells, or PBMCs supplied cDNA or gDNA.

This CDR3 is 18 amino acids long. V lost 5 bases and J lost 2; bases outside the gene matches: 8. The germline CDR1 and CDR2 sequences are SSHAT and FNYEAQ (reference sequence). Produced via immunoSEQ multiplex PCR; TCRdb's table is partial and in-frame only. The table shows over 150,000 clones, with around 86% occurring only once. V gene TRBV7-7 combines with J gene TRBJ2-1; TRBD2 matches 14 bases. Sequencing was carried out using peripheral blood. The source of this sequence is a woman aged 70 to 79 with COVID-19, enrolled during active disease. CDR3 sequence (DNA): TGTGCCAGCAGCATCGGGACTAGCGGGAGTAACCCCTACAATGAGCAGTTCTTC. Its protein is CASSIGTSGSNPYNEQFF.